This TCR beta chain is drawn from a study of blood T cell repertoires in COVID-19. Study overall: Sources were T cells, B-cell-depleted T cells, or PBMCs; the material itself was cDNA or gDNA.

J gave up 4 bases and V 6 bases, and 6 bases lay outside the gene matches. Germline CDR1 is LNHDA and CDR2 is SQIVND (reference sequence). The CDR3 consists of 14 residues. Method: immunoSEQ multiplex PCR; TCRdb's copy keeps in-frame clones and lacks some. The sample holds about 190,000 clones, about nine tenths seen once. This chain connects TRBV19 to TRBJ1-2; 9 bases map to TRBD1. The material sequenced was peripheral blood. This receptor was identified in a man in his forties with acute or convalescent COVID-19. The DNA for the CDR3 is TGTGCCAGTAGGCCGGGACAGGGTTCCTATGGCTACACCTTC. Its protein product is CASRPGQGSYGYTF.